This TCR beta chain derives from a study of blood T cell repertoires in COVID-19. In the study overall: The United States, Italy and Spain provided the acute and convalescent COVID-19 samples. PBMCs, B-cell-depleted T cells, or T cells were the source of the cDNA or gDNA that made up the material.

How the authors handled the data: Nucleated cell number was recorded as an estimate derived from reference gene primer amplification. Profiled with immunoSEQ multiplex PCR; TCRdb holds only in-frame clones, not every one. The D gene and trimming were derived from the DNA, and the V and J assignments and clone size from that table. This table has 44,000 or so clones, roughly 71% appearing once. The sample holds a few counts of this clone. Germline CDR1 and CDR2: SGDLS and YYNGEE. The trim removed 3 bases at V and 7 bases at J, leaving 3 bases unmatched. The CDR3 totals 14 residues. This receptor was obtained from a man older than 75 with acute or convalescent COVID-19. The sample was peripheral blood. The V gene is TRBV9, the J gene TRBJ1-6; 8 nucleotides align to TRBD1. The CDR3 DNA follows: TGTGCCAGCAGCGCGCGGGACAGGAATTCACCCCTCCACTTT. Translated: CASSARDRNSPLHF.